This T cell receptor beta chain stems from a study of CXCR3-negative and CXCR3-positive naive CD8 T cells. There are 12 residues in the CDR3. Germline-derived CDR1 and CDR2 are SEHNR and FQNEAQ (reference sequence). cDNA libraries for TRB were generated by 5' RACE incorporating UMI labels. TCRdb derives one entry per CDR3 protein from the 5' RACE reads, leaving out DNA. This sample contains about 5,500 distinct CDR3 sequences. As for this clonotype: Its specificity is unknown.

Study-wide results and limits: More hydrophobic TRB CDR3s occurred in CXCR3-positive than in CXCR3-negative naive cells. The naive subsets expressed comparable surface CD5, and the authors inferred TCR strength from TRB CDR3 properties. Naive CXCR3-negative cells resembled naive CXCR3-positive cells in TRBV-TRBJ usage; memory cells differed.

The TCR was taken from a human donor in good health. Some clones in this sample may be carry-over from other donors' samples. Material for sequencing was naive CXCR3+ CD8+ T cells from blood. The subset denotes: CD45RO-CCR7+CD27+CD95- naive CD8+ T cells expressing CXCR3 (TNR3+). The chain couples TRBV7-9 to TRBJ2-7. This CDR3 is CASSMRLDEQYF.